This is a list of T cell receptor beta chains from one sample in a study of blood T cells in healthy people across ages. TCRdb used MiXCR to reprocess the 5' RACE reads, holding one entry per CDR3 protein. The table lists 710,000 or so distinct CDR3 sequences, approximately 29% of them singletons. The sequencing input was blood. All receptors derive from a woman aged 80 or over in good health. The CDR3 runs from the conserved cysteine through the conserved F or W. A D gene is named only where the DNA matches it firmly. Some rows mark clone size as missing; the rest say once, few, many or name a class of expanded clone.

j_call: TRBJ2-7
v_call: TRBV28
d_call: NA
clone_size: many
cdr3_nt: TGTGCCAGCAGTGACCGGGGGGGACAGGGCACCTACGAGCAGTACTTC
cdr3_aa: CASSDRGGQGTYEQYF

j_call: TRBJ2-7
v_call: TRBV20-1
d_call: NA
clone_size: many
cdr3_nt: TGCAGTGCTAGATCGGGGGAGTGGTACGAGCAGTACTTC
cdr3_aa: CSARSGEWYEQYF

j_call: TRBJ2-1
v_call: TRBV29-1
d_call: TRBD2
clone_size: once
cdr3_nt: TGCAGCGCTGGGACTAGCGGGGGCAGTTCCTACAATGAGCAGTTCTTC
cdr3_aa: CSAGTSGGSSYNEQFF

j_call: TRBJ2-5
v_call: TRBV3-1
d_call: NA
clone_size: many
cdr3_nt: TGTGCCAGCAGCCAAGAATTGGGGGCCGAGACCCAGTACTTC
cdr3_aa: CASSQELGAETQYF

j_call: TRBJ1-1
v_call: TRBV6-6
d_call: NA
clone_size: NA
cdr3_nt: TGTGCCAGCGGGGGCATTCTAGCGGGGGCTGAAGCTTTCTTT
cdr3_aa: CASGGILAGAEAFF

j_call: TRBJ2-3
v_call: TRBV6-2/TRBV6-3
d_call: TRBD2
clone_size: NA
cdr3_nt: TGTGCCAGCAGTTACCGCCTAGCGGGGGGCCAGGCAGATACGCAGTATTTT
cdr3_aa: CASSYRLAGGQADTQYF

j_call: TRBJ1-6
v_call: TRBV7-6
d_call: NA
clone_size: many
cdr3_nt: TGTGCCAGCAGCCTAACACATCTTATGCATTCACCCCTCCACTTT
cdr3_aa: CASSLTHLMHSPLHF

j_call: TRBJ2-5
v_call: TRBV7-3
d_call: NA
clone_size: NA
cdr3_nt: TGTGCCAGCAGCTTATACCAGGGCCAAGAGACCCAGTACTTC
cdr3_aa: CASSLYQGQETQYF

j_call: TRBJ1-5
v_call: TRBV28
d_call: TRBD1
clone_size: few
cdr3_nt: TGTGCCAGCAGTTTAAGTGAGGGGGCGCAGGGTCAGCCCCAGCATTTT
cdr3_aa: CASSLSEGAQGQPQHF

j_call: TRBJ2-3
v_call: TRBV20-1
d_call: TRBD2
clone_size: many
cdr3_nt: TGCAGTGCTAGTGGTAGCGGGGGGGCCGAAGATACGCAGTATTTT
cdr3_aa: CSASGSGGAEDTQYF

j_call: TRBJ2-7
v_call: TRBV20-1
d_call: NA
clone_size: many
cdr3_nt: TGCAGTGCGCCGGGGCCGGGGCTCGAGCAGTACTTC
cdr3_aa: CSAPGPGLEQYF

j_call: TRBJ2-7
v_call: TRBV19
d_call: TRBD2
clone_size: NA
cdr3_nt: TGTGCCAGTAGCAAACTAGCGGGAGGCCCAGGGGAGCAGTACTTC
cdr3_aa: CASSKLAGGPGEQYF

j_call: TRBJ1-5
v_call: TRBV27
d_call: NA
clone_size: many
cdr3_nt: TGTGCCAGCAGTCCTGGGGGCGGAGGTCAGCGTCAGCCCCAGCATTTT
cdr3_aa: CASSPGGGGQRQPQHF

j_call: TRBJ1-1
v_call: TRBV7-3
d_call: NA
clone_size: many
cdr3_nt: TGTGCCAGCAGCTTAATGGGGTCGGGGACTGAAGCTTTCTTT
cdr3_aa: CASSLMGSGTEAFF

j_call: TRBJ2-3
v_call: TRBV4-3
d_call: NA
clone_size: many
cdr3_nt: TGCGCCAGCAGCCAAGATACCGGGTTAGATACGCAGTATTTT
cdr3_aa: CASSQDTGLDTQYF

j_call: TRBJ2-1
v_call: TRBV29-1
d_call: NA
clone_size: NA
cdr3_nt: TGCAGCGTTGAAGAAAGGGCAGGGACCTACAATGAGCAGTTCTTC
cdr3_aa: CSVEERAGTYNEQFF

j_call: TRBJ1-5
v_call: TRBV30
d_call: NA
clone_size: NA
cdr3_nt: TGTGCCTGGAGTGATGGGGGCTCACAGCCCCAGCATTTT
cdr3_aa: CAWSDGGSQPQHF

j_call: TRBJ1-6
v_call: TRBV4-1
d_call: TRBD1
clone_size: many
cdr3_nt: TGCGCCAGCAGCCTCAATGGGGGACAGAGAAATTCACCCCTCCACTTT
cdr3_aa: CASSLNGGQRNSPLHF

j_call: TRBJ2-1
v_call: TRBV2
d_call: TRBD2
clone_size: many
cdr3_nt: TGTGCCAGCAAAGCGGGGGGCTCCTACAATGAGCAGTTCTTC
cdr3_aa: CASKAGGSYNEQFF

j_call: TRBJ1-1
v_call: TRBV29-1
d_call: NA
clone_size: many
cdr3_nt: TGCAGCGCCGGGGTGAACACTGAAGCTTTCTTT
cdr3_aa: CSAGVNTEAFF

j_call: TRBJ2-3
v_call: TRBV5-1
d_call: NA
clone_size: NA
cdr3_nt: TGCGCCAGCAGCGCGCGGGGTCCCACAGATACGCAGTATTTT
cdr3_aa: CASSARGPTDTQYF

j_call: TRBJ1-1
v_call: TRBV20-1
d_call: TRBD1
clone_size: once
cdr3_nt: TGCAGTGCGAGTCAGGGGGATGCCACTGAAGCTTTCTTT
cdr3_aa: CSASQGDATEAFF

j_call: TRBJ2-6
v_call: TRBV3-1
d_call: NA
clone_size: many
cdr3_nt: TGTGCCAGCACCCAAAAGTTCGGGGCTTCGGGGGCCAACGTCCTGACTTTC
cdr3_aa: CASTQKFGASGANVLTF

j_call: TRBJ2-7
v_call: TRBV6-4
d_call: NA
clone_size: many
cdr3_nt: TGTGCCAGCAGTGAGAGGGTGGGAAGCTCCTACGAGCAGTACTTC
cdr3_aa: CASSERVGSSYEQYF

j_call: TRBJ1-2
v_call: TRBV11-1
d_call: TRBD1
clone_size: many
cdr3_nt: TGTGCCAGCAGCTTGGGGACAGACTATGGCTACACCTTC
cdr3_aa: CASSLGTDYGYTF